These 8 T cell receptor beta chains were all obtained from the same sample, sequenced in a study of metastatic and nonmetastatic thyroid tumors. No treatment had been given to any patient before thyroid surgery. With MiXCR, TCRdb reprocessed the PCR reads. The profile shows about 12,000 clones, 26% of them singletons. Material: tumor tissue. These receptors were collected from a female donor with papillary thyroid cancer or a benign thyroid nodule (not recorded which). Some clones in this sample may be carry-over from other donors' samples.

About this clone itself: At the DNA level, this CDR3 is encoded by other sequences in the same sample as well. J is TRBJ2-5 and V is TRBV7-9; tentatively, D is TRBD2 (6 bases). The V gene's germline CDR1 is SEHNR and CDR2 FQNEAQ (reference sequence). CDR3 length: 16 residues. V was shortened by 5 bases and J by 4 bases, with 20 bases between the two germline ends. The CDR3 protein is CASSLSYFGGRETQYF. The CDR3 coding sequence is TGTGCCAGCAGCCTGTCCTATTTTGGAGGGAGAGAGACCCAGTACTTC.

This clone was counted at least ten times. The rearrangement uses TRBV20-1 and TRBJ2-1; 7 bases match TRBD1. The J segment lost 9 bases and the V segment lost 1 base, leaving 12 bases of the junction unmatched. CDR1 is DFQATT, CDR2 SNEGSKA, per germline (reference sequence). This CDR3 has 15 amino acids. The DNA of the CDR3 is TGCAGTGCTAGAGCTCCTGACAGGGACAGTGGTGAGCAGTTCTTC. Its protein product is CSARAPDRDSGEQFF.

In its sample, this clone ranks as medium-sized (0.01 to 0.1%). J is TRBJ1-6 and V is TRBV12-3 or TRBV12-4, with D maybe TRBD1 (5 bases). V lost 5 bases, J lost 8 bases, and 16 bases lay in between. The length of the CDR3 is 15 residues. This CDR3 reads CASSPRGLTHSPLHF. In nucleotides, the CDR3 is TGTGCCAGCAGTCCTCGGGGACTCACCCATTCACCCCTCCACTTT.

Worth noting for this clone: Sequence at one end of the junction differs from germline and may be a read error. This CDR3 is also generated by other DNA sequences in the sample. The chain joins TRBV19 to TRBJ1-1; D call uncertain. CDR3 length equals 12 residues. Germline V gene sequence: CDR1 LNHDA, CDR2 SQIVND (reference sequence). CDR3 DNA sequence: TGTGCCAGTAGTCTCTCAGCGAATGAAGCCTTCTTC. Translation: CASSLSANEAFF.

The chain employs TRBV6-1 and TRBJ2-2, with 13 positions matching TRBD2. CDR1 is MNHNS, CDR2 SASEGT, per germline. V lost 5 bases and J lost 7; bases outside the gene matches: 4. This CDR3 spans 15 amino acids. Written as DNA, the CDR3 is TGTGCCAGCAGTCGGACTAGCGGGGGCCACGGGGAGCTGTTTTTT. It is translated as CASSRTSGGHGELFF.

The genes are TRBV5-5 and TRBJ2-7, with a possible D match to TRBD2 (5 bases). With 5 bases removed from V and 4 bases from J, the gap between germline ends came to 13 bases. CDR3 length: 13 residues. Germline V gives CDR1 SGHKS, CDR2 YYEKEE (reference sequence). DNA for the CDR3: TGTGCCAGCAGTTTGCGCGGGTCGTACGAGCAGTACTTC. Protein sequence: CASSLRGSYEQYF.

The sample holds a few counts of this clone. The junction departs from the called germline gene at one end, perhaps through a read error. The chain employs TRBV19 and TRBJ2-2; 7 nucleotides align to TRBD1. Germline V CDR1 and CDR2: LNHDA, SQIVND (reference sequence). This CDR3 is 14 amino acids long. This CDR3 reads CAISRQGSTGDLFF. CDR3 nucleotides: TGTGCCATTAGTCGACAGGGAAGCACCGGGGATCTGTTTTTT.

This clone appeared many times. This clone may be a read error of a much larger clone one base away. The same CDR3 is also encoded by other DNA sequences in this sample. The chain employs TRBV19 and TRBJ1-2; D not certain. CDR1 is LNHDA and CDR2 is SQIVND in the germline V gene (reference sequence). This CDR3 has 11 residues. Written as DNA, the CDR3 is TGCGCCAGTAGTACCGTCTGGGGCTACACCTTC. Translation gives CASSTVWGYTF.